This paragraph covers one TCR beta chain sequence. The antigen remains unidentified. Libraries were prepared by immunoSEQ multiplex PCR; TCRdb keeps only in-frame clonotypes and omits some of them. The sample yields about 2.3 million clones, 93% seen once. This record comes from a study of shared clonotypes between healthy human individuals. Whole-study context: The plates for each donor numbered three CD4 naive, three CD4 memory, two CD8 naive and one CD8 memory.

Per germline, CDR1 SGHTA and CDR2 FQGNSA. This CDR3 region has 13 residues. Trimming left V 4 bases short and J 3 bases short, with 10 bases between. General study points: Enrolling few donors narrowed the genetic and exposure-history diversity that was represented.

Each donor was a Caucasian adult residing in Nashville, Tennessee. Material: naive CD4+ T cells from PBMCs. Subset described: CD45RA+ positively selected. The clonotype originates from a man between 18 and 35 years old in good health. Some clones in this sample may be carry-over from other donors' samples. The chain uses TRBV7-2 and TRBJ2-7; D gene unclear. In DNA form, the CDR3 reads TGTGCCAGCAGCTCGCAAGGGTTCTACGAGCAGTACTTC. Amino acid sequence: CASSSQGFYEQYF.